This entry features one T cell receptor beta chain sequence. Per germline, CDR1 MDHEN and CDR2 SYDVKM. V lost 5 bases and J 4 bases, leaving 11 bases between the germline ends. The CDR3 is 13 amino acids. For recovered donors of Cohort 3, there were two negative PCRs, clearance, or symptom resolution. TCRdb's table, derived via immunoSEQ multiplex PCR, lists solely in-frame clones and lacks some. The sample has 250,000 to 300,000 clones, approximately 86% seen once. This sample was included in a study of blood T cell repertoires in COVID-19. The wider study: Sites in the United States, Italy and Spain provided acute and convalescent COVID-19 samples.

The chain recombines TRBV28 with TRBJ1-2; D not certain. The source is a woman aged 25 to 39 who had recovered from COVID-19. The source material was PBMCs or T cells enriched from blood (not recorded which). CDR3 region: CASSILEGYGYTF. CDR3 in DNA: TGTGCCAGCAGTATCCTAGAGGGCTATGGCTACACCTTC.